The 20 T cell receptor beta chains below were found in one sample sequenced in a study of shared clonotypes between healthy human individuals. The protocol was immunoSEQ multiplex PCR, while the TCRdb copy is restricted to in-frame clones and leaves out a portion. The data contain around 1.4 million clones, 98% to 99% of them singletons. The sample consisted of naive CD4+ T cells sorted from blood. Subset reported: CD45RA+ positively selected. The receptors here all came from a man aged 25 to 45 in good health.

CDR3 in DNA: TGTGCCAGCAGCCTAGGACAAGGACTAGGCACTGAAGCTTTCTTT. Protein: CASSLGQGLGTEAFF. The chain uses TRBV7-2 and TRBJ1-1; possible D gene TRBD1, 5 bases. The germline CDR1 and CDR2 sequences are SGHTA and FQGNSA. Trimming pared 5 bases from V and 4 bases from J, leaving 17 bases between. The CDR3 runs 15 residues.

This chain uses TRBV28 with TRBJ2-1, with D maybe TRBD1 (5 bases). The CDR3 is 14 amino acids. Germline V lookup: CDR1 MDHEN, CDR2 SYDVKM. V was clipped by 7 bases and J by 8 bases, with 18 bases between them. CDR3 sequence reads: CASTTGGNPHEQFF. In nucleotides, the CDR3 is TGTGCCAGCACCACAGGCGGCAATCCCCATGAGCAGTTCTTC.

With respect to this clone: Other nucleotide sequences in the sample specify the same CDR3. The chain combines TRBV5-1 with TRBJ2-7; D remains ambiguous. Germline V gives CDR1 SGHRS, CDR2 YFSETQ. The germline V and J ends were trimmed by 2 bases and 3 bases, with 3 bases remaining between them. There are 11 residues in the CDR3. The CDR3 loop reads CASSLGYEQYF. The CDR3 nucleotides read TGCGCCAGCAGCTTAGGCTACGAGCAGTACTTC.

This chain joins TRBV2 and TRBJ2-3; TRBD2 aligns across 9 bases. The trim removed 9 bases at V and 2 bases at J, leaving 15 bases unmatched. The CDR3 length is 17 residues. Germline CDR1 is SNHLY and CDR2 is FYNNEI. DNA for the CDR3: TGTGCCAGGGGGGAGAAGGCCAGCGGGAGGCCCACAGATACGCAGTATTTT. It yields the protein CARGEKASGRPTDTQYF.

The table lists this clone with a count of one. The chain joins TRBV10-3 to TRBJ1-1, with D possibly being TRBD1 (6 bases). Germline CDR1 and CDR2: ENHRY and SYGVKD. The CDR3 is 13 amino acids. V lost 10 bases and J 4 bases, leaving 16 bases between the germline ends. The CDR3 loop reads CATTPVGGTEAFF. CDR3 nucleotides: TGTGCCACGACCCCCGTAGGGGGCACTGAAGCTTTCTTT.

This chain connects TRBV28 to TRBJ2-1, with D possibly being TRBD2 (5 bases). The V end was cut by 4 bases, the J end by 0 bases, with 16 bases between. This CDR3 comprises 17 residues. Per germline, CDR1 MDHEN and CDR2 SYDVKM. The CDR3 sequence is CASSSDAEASSYNEQFF. The DNA of the CDR3 is TGTGCCAGCAGTTCAGATGCGGAGGCGAGCTCCTACAATGAGCAGTTCTTC.

V usage is TRBV7-3 and J usage is TRBJ2-1, with 7 bases matching TRBD1. Trimming removed 5 bases from V and 3 bases from J; junction bases left unmatched: 7. From germline, CDR1 is SGHTA and CDR2 FQGTGA. The CDR3 runs 15 residues. The DNA of the CDR3 is TGTGCCAGCAGCCCGACAGGGAATAACTACAATGAGCAGTTCTTC. Translated: CASSPTGNNYNEQFF.

This sequence joins TRBV7-2 and TRBJ2-5, with 10 bases identical to TRBD2. The germline V gene encodes CDR1 SGHTA and CDR2 FQGNSA. V shed 5 bases, J shed 5 bases, and the junction held 11 bases outside the gene matches. The CDR3 has 16 amino acids. The CDR3 reads CASSLRTSGFLETQYF. CDR3 bases: TGTGCCAGCAGCCTACGGACTAGCGGCTTTTTGGAGACCCAGTACTTC.

The chain combines TRBV6-5 with TRBJ2-2; 10 bases line up with TRBD2. Germline CDR1 reads MNHEY; CDR2 reads SVGAGI. After removal of 0 bases from V and 6 bases from J, the junction contained 4 bases not matched to a gene. The CDR3 runs 16 residues. This CDR3 reads CASSYSSGRMPGELFF. The DNA for the CDR3 is TGTGCCAGCAGTTACTCTAGCGGGAGGATGCCCGGGGAGCTGTTTTTT.

As to this clone: Distinct nucleotide sequences in the sample also encode this CDR3. V gene TRBV7-9 combines with J gene TRBJ2-1; no definite D call. V was pared by 1 base and J by 8 bases, with 6 bases between. Germline CDR1 SEHNR, CDR2 FQNEAQ (reference sequence). The CDR3 spans 12 residues. The CDR3 region has the DNA TGTGCCAGCAGCTTAGACGTTCATGAGCAGTTCTTC. Encoded protein: CASSLDVHEQFF.

V usage is TRBV14 and J usage is TRBJ2-7; 13 bases match TRBD2. This CDR3 spans 17 amino acids. Germline CDR1 SGHDN, CDR2 FVKESK. J lost 3 bases, V lost 0 bases, and 5 bases had no gene match. The CDR3 loop reads CASSQERGLAGNYEQYF. In DNA form, the CDR3 reads TGTGCCAGCAGCCAAGAAAGGGGACTAGCGGGGAACTACGAGCAGTACTTC. The complete variable domain, with remaining parts taken from reference TRBV14 and TRBJ2-7, reads EAGVTQFPSHSVIEKGQTVTLRCDPISGHDNLYWYRRVMGKEIKFLLHFVKESKQDESGMPNNRFLAERTGGTYSTLKVQPAELEDSGVYFCASSQERGLAGNYEQYFGPGTRLTVT.

V is TRBV4-1 and J is TRBJ1-2, with D uncertain. Germline V gene data show CDR1 as MGHRA and CDR2 as YSYEKL. V was trimmed by 1 base and J by 5 bases, leaving 20 bases between them. There are 17 residues in the CDR3. The CDR3 coding sequence is TGCGCCAGCAGCCAAGGCCCGGCACGAGCACTTCTTTATGGCTACACCTTC. Protein sequence: CASSQGPARALLYGYTF.

The rearrangement joins TRBV6-5 to TRBJ1-2, with D uncertain. Trimming removed 7 bases at V and 5 bases at J, with 17 bases between. The germline V gene has CDR1 MNHEY and CDR2 SVGAGI. The CDR3 extends over 14 amino acids. CDR3 nucleotides: TGTGCCAGCACCCAGACCGGGAGGTGGTATGGCTACACCTTC. This codes for CASTQTGRWYGYTF.

This chain uses TRBV28 with TRBJ2-3; TRBD2 matches 8 bases. The CDR3 has 13 residues. Germline V CDR1 and CDR2: MDHEN, SYDVKM. V shed 11 bases, J shed 4 bases, and the junction held 8 bases outside the gene matches. CDR3 in DNA: TGTGCCTACGGGAGGGGTGGACCAGATACGCAGTATTTT. Residues: CAYGRGGPDTQYF.

The rearrangement joins TRBV5-1 to TRBJ1-4; D is unresolved. The CDR3 runs to 14 residues. CDR1 is SGHRS, CDR2 YFSETQ, per germline. V lost 0 bases to trimming and J lost 5 bases, with 8 bases between them. CDR3 region: CASSLGLSNEKLFF. As DNA, the CDR3 is TGCGCCAGCAGCTTGGGCCTGTCAAATGAAAAACTGTTTTTT.

The chain combines TRBV7-9 with TRBJ2-7; 7 nucleotides align to TRBD1. The CDR3 has 14 amino acids. Germline-derived CDR1 and CDR2 are SEHNR and FQNEAQ (reference sequence). V lost 6 bases, J lost 2 bases, and 7 bases stayed unmatched. The CDR3 DNA reads as TGTGCCAGCAGAAGGGACAGAGAGCCCTACGAGCAGTACTTC. Protein: CASRRDREPYEQYF.

The sample holds one count of this clone. The chain couples TRBV18 to TRBJ2-2, with D possibly being TRBD2 (6 bases). V dropped 5 bases and J dropped 7 bases, with 14 bases sitting between them. Germline V gene lookup returns CDR1 KGHSH and CDR2 LQKENI. This CDR3 spans 14 amino acids. The CDR3 sequence is CASSGLGRSGELFF. CDR3 nucleotides: TGTGCCAGCTCAGGGCTCGGGAGAAGCGGGGAGCTGTTTTTT.

This clone has just one count. The genes are TRBV4-2 and TRBJ1-5; TRBD1 matches 7 bases. V lost 1 base, J lost 0 bases, and 6 bases stayed unmatched. CDR3 length: 17 amino acids. Germline V lookup: CDR1 LGHNA, CDR2 YNFKEQ. The CDR3 sequence: CASSQVRGSNSNQPQHF. CDR3 nucleotides: TGTGCCAGCAGCCAAGTCAGGGGGAGTAATAGCAATCAGCCCCAGCATTTT.

This sequence joins TRBV9 and TRBJ2-7; D not resolved. The CDR3 contains 15 residues. The germline CDR1 and CDR2 sequences are SGDLS and YYNGEE. Trimming removed 0 bases at V and 0 bases at J, with 10 bases between. CDR3: CASSVGPPHSYEQYF. CDR3 coding DNA: TGTGCCAGCAGCGTAGGTCCGCCCCACTCCTACGAGCAGTACTTC.

The V and J genes are TRBV5-4 and TRBJ2-7; D perhaps matches TRBD1 (6 bases). The CDR3 extends over 14 amino acids. Germline CDR1 reads SGHNT; CDR2 reads YYREEE (reference sequence). V was shortened by 3 bases and J by 4 bases, with 14 bases between the two germline ends. In nucleotides, the CDR3 is TGTGCCAGCAGCTCCACAGGGTTTTCATACGAGCAGTACTTC. Translation gives CASSSTGFSYEQYF.